The T cell receptor (beta chain) described here comes from a study of T cell responses to AZD1222 COVID-19 vaccine. Broader study findings: Baseline antibody screening turned up just a handful of seropositive AZD1222 recipients. Most donors were white British, females outnumbered males, and clonal diversity was possibly underestimated. CD4 TCRs associated with vaccination spanned spike, dominating at 160-218 and 743-854. With two AZD1222 doses given, Spike-specific TCR breadth and depth both rose.

Assay used: immunoSEQ multiplex PCR; TCRdb lists only in-frame clones, some missing. This sample has approximately 140,000 clones, with 91% found just once. CDR1 LNHDA and CDR2 SQIVND come from the germline V gene (reference sequence). The CDR3 runs to 15 residues. V gave up 5 bases and J gave up 2 bases; unmatched junction bases: 5. A single count supports this clone. Its specificity is not known. This chain links TRBV19 with TRBJ1-5; 8 bases align to TRBD1. This specimen was peripheral blood, taken 28 days after the second dose of the MenACWY control vaccine. The sequence derives from an adult who received the MenACWY meningococcal vaccine as a control. CDR3 DNA sequence: TGTGCCAGTAGTGTCGACAGGGGTGGCAATCAGCCCCAGCATTTT. Encoded protein: CASSVDRGGNQPQHF.